This TCR beta chain comes out of a study of cytomegalovirus exposure and HLA in healthy donors. Background on the study: An early release of data contained approximately 80 million unique TCRs, which came from HLA-typed donors. Findings of the study overall: Earlier analysis yielded a pattern in which most TCR beta V segments were productive about 90% or about 30% of the time. In a later analysis, parvovirus B19, influenza, CMV and Epstein-Barr virus appeared linked to several top co-occurrence clusters.

Primers for the PCR totalled 60 Vbeta and 13 Jbeta. The repertoire was sequenced with immunoSEQ multiplex PCR; TCRdb's copy has only in-frame clones and lacks some. The sample consists of some 160,000 clones, approximately 75% of them appearing once. At collection, donors were nominally healthy, but unrecorded immune exposures were probable. Remarks on this clone: Its antigen is not identified.

Per germline, CDR1 SNHLY and CDR2 FYNNEI. V trimming: 5 bases; J trimming: 5 bases; junction bases outside the gene matches: 6. The CDR3 has 15 residues. The gene calls are TRBV2 and TRBJ1-6; 7 nucleotides agree with TRBD1. The receptor was derived from a man aged 50 or older in good health and CMV-seropositive. The sample consisted of PBMCs. CDR3 coding DNA: TGTGCCAGCAGTTTAACCGGGACAGATAATTCACCCCTCCACTTT. It translates to CASSLTGTDNSPLHF.